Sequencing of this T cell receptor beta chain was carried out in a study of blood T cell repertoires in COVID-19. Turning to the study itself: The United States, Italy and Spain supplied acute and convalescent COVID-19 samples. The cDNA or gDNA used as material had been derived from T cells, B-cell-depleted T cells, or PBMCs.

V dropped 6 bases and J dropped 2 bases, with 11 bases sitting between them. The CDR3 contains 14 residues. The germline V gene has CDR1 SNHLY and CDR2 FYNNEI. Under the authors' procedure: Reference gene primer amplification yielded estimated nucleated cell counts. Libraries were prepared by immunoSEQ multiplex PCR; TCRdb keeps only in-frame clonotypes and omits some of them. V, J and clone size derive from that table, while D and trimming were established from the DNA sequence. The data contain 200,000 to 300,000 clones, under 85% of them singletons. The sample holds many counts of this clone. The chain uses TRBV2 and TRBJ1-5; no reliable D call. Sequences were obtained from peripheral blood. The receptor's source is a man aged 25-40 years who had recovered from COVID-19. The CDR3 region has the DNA TGTGCCAGCAGACGGAGGCAAGGCAATCAGCCCCAGCATTTT. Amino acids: CASRRRQGNQPQHF.